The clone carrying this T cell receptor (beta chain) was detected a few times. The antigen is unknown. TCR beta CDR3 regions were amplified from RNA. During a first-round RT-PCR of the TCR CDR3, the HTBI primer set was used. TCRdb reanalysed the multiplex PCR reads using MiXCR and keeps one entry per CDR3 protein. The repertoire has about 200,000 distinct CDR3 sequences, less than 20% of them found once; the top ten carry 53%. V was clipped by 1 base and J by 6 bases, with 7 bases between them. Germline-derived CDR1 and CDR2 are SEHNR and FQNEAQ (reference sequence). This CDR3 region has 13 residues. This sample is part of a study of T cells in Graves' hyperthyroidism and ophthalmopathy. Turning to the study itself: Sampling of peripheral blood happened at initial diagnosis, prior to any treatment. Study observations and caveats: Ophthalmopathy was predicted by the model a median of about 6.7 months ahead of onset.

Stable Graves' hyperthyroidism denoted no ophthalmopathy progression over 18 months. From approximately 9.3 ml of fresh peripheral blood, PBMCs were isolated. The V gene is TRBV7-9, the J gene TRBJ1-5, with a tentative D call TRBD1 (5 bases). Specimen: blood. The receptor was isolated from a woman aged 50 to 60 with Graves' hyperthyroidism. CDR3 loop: CASSLGGSQPQHF. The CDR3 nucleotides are TGTGCCAGCAGCTTAGGGGGGTCTCAGCCCCAGCATTTT. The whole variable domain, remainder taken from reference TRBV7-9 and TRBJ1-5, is DTGVSQNPRHKITKRGQNVTFRCDPISEHNRLYWYRQTLGQGPEFLTYFQNEAQLEKSRLLSDRFSAERPKGSFSTLEIQRTEQGDSAMYLCASSLGGSQPQHFGDGTRLSIL.